The entry below describes one T cell receptor beta chain. This clonotype was picked up many times. The clone's antigen remains unknown. No quality values exist for individual bases; no much larger clone is one base distant. Library preparation employed 5' RACE. The reads were generated on an Illumina HiSeq 2500. A second roughly 6 to 11 cycle PCR used a sample-barcoded 5' primer and a J-beta primer mix. Each TCR beta cDNA molecule received a unique molecular identifier from a template-switch 5' adaptor carrying 12 random nucleotides. Each sample yielded at least 3 million CDR3-containing paired-end reads. All of the RNA was converted into first-strand cDNA using the Mint cDNA synthesis kit, with a TRBC-specific oligonucleotide serving as the primer. All cDNA was treated with uracil-DNA glycosylase and then went through a first 18-cycle PCR with the universal primers M1SS and BC2_uni_R. The study's processing was this. Normalization of each sample was performed by random selection of 1 million high-quality reads, each carrying a distinct molecular identifier. Reads sharing molecular identifiers were discarded rather than binned into consensus sequences. CDR3 identification, clonotype clustering and error correction used MiTCR with a Q25 quality threshold and the strictest error-elimination algorithm. A nonparametric unseen species model using Euler transformation provided a lower-bound estimate of total TCR beta diversity. Using fastp trimming at Q25 and MiXCR clonotype assembly, TCRdb reanalyzed the public sequencing data and kept in-frame beta chains. Rows are combined by CDR3 protein, so each entry shows the most common genes and DNA. The V and J calls reflect TCRdb's pipeline rather than the authors' work. For this sample there are around 1,500,000 distinct CDR3 sequences; 28% appear just once. Of the sample, roughly 8% is held by the ten largest clones.

The CDR3 holds 14 amino acids from the cysteine to the phenylalanine. Only the CDR3 part of the read is kept: 42 bases, read in frame from the first base. Trimming removed 9 bases from V and 6 bases from J; the gene matches leave 6 bases unexplained. The germline V gene supplies CDR1 KGHDR and CDR2 SFDVKD. This entry belongs to a study of blood T cells in healthy people across ages (dated by TCRdb to 2013 to 2016). Concerning the study at large: In model experiments, template switching captured roughly one uniquely barcoded TCR beta cDNA molecule for every two T cells. The study analyzed two additional independent replicas of 1 million unique cDNA reads from the same blood draw for two donors, one aged 18 to 29 and one aged 80 or older. To track age-related changes in TCR beta repertoire diversity, the study relied on deep sequencing normalized with unique cDNA molecular identifiers. To avoid experimental bias, donors of different ages were spread randomly across the sequencing lanes. Four age groups were formed from the donors: young (average 16 years), middle-aged (around 41), aged (62) and long-lived (82).

What the work shows at the level of the full study, not this receptor alone: Since profiling was done on bulk unsorted PBMCs, naive and antigen-experienced compartments could not be conclusively compared. Estimates of total diversity based on one million sequenced T cells were considered lower bounds and underestimates. The percentage of naive T cells measured by flow cytometry correlated strongly with observed TCR beta diversity. Observed TCR beta diversity per million T cells fell roughly linearly with age, and a significant reduction was already apparent by age around 40. Because the CMV infection status of the donors was unknown, age-related changes in expanded clonotypes may potentially have been confounded. Compared with the aged group, the long-lived group had more naive CD4+ T cells, fewer expanded clones and increased TCR diversity, a pattern suggesting age selection.

Systemically healthy Caucasian individuals from Russia, some 36 in total and aged roughly 6 to 95 years, were included as donors. Each donor gave 8 to 10 milliliters of peripheral blood, drawn into EDTA-treated Vacutainer tubes. Ficoll-Paque density-gradient centrifugation was used to isolate PBMCs, with at least 6.5 million obtained per sample. Trizol reagent was used to extract total RNA from PBMCs, with at least 6 micrograms per sample. Naive CD45RAhigh/CD27high T cell percentages were measured by flow cytometry on a PBMC aliquot from every donor. The material sequenced was blood. The chain uses TRBV24-1 and TRBJ2-1, with 11 middle bases fitting TRBD2. The TCR sequence derives from a woman in her thirties in good health. The CDR3 is CATQLAGGSNEQFF. The nucleotide sequence reads TGTGCCACCCAGCTAGCGGGGGGCTCCAATGAGCAGTTCTTC.